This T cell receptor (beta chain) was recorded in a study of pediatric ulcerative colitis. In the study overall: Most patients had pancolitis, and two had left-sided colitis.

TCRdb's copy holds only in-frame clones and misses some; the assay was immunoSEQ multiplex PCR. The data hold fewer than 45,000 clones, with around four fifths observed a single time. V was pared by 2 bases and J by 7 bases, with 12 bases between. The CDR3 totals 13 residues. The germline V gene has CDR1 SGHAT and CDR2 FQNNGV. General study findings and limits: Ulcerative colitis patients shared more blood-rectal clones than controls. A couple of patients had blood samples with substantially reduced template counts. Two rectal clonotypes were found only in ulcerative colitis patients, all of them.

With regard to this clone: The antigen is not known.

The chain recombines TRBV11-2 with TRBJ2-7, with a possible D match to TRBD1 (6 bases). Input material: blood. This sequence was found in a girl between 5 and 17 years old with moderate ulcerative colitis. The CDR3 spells CASSLTKGTEQYF. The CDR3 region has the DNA TGTGCCAGCAGCTTAACCAAGGGGACAGAGCAGTACTTC.